This TCR beta chain was recorded in a study of blood T cell repertoires in COVID-19. Study details: Spain, Italy and the United States supplied samples that represented acute and convalescent COVID-19. Sample material is recorded as cDNA or gDNA derived from T cells, B-cell-depleted T cells, or PBMCs.

Original analysis: From reference gene primer amplification, estimates of nucleated cell counts were derived. The assay was immunoSEQ multiplex PCR, and TCRdb's table has in-frame clones only and misses some. The V and J calls and clone size were taken over from that table, and D and trimming were inferred from the DNA. The sample shows more than 130,000 clones, around nine tenths of them seen only once. The sample holds one count of this clone. The CDR3 length is 15 residues. V was shortened by 5 bases and J by 4 bases, with 18 bases between the two germline ends. Germline values: CDR1 SGHRS, CDR2 YFSETQ.

The genes are TRBV5-1 and TRBJ1-1; the D gene is possibly TRBD1 (5 bases). The source is a woman aged 40 to 50 with acute or convalescent COVID-19. Sequencing input: peripheral blood. CDR3 DNA: TGCGCCAGCAGTCGGGGGGGACTCCTGGGCACTGAAGCTTTCTTT. Translated: CASSRGGLLGTEAFF. The full variable domain, completed using reference TRBV5-1 and TRBJ1-1, is KAGVTQTPRYLIKTRGQQVTLSCSPISGHRSVSWYQQTPGQGLQFLFEYFSETQRNKGNFPGRFSGRQFSNSRSEMNVSTLELGDSALYLCASSRGGLLGTEAFFGQGTRLTVV.